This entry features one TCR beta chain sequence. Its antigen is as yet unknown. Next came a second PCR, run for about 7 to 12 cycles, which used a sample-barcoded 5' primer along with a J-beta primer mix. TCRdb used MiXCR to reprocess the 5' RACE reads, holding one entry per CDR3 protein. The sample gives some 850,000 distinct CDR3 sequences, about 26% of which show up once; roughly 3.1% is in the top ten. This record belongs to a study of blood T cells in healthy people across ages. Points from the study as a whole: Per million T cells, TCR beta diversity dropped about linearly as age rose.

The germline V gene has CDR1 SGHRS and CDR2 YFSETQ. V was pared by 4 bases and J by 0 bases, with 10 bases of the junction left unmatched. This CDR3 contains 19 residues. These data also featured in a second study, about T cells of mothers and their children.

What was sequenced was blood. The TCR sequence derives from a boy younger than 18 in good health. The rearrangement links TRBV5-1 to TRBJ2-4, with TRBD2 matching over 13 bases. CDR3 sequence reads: CASSPGLAGVYLAKNIQYF. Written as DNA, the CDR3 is TGCGCCAGCAGCCCCGGACTAGCGGGGGTGTACCTAGCCAAAAACATTCAGTACTTC.